These 14 T cell receptor beta chains share one sample of origin, sequenced in a study of blood T cell repertoires in COVID-19. TCRdb's copy holds only in-frame clones and misses some; the assay was immunoSEQ multiplex PCR. The sample contains 450,000 to 500,000 clones, roughly 88% of which appear only once. The specimen sequenced was peripheral blood. These receptors were collected from a human donor in a cohort sampled during active COVID-19.

CDR3 nucleotides: TGTGCCAGCAGTTTACAGACAGGGGTTTTAGCGGGAGCTTCCTACAATGAGCAGTTCTTC. This gives the protein CASSLQTGVLAGASYNEQFF. V and J are TRBV6-2 or TRBV6-3 and TRBJ2-1, with a tentative D call TRBD2 (9 bases). Germline V CDR1 and CDR2: MNHEY, SVGEGT. With 4 bases removed from V and 1 base from J, the gap between germline ends came to 26 bases. The CDR3 runs to 20 residues.

The chain links TRBV7-9 to TRBJ2-2; tentative D call: TRBD2 (6 bases). The length of the CDR3 is 15 residues. Trimming left V 0 bases short and J 3 bases short, with 8 bases between. The germline V gene encodes CDR1 SEHNR and CDR2 FQNEAQ (reference sequence). The CDR3 spells CASSLAPGDTGELFF. CDR3 DNA: TGTGCCAGCAGCTTAGCGCCGGGGGACACCGGGGAGCTGTTTTTT.

The chain carries TRBV5-1 and TRBJ1-1, with 8 bases that match TRBD1. V dropped 2 bases and J dropped 5; count of bases not matched to a gene: 5. Germline V gene data show CDR1 as SGHRS and CDR2 as YFSETQ. This CDR3 contains 14 residues. CDR3 in amino acids: CASSLTGGRTEAFF. As DNA, the CDR3 is TGCGCCAGCAGCTTAACAGGGGGAAGGACTGAAGCTTTCTTT.

This clone was recorded many times. The genes are TRBV3-1 (or the pseudogene TRBV3-2) and TRBJ1-6; D is possibly TRBD1 (6 bases). The ends were cut back, 0 bases at V and 9 bases at J, with 9 bases in the middle. CDR1 LGHDT and CDR2 YNNKEL come from the germline V gene (reference sequence). This CDR3 is built from 14 residues. As DNA, the CDR3 is TGTGCCAGCAGCCAAGACTTGACAGGTTCACCCCTCCACTTT. Amino acids: CASSQDLTGSPLHF.

V usage is TRBV7-2 and J usage is TRBJ1-2; 7 nucleotides align to TRBD1. Trimming at V came to 1 base and at J to 6 bases, leaving 2 bases not matched to a gene. Germline assignment: CDR1 SGHTA and CDR2 FQGNSA. The CDR3 loop spans 13 amino acids. CDR3 coding DNA: TGTGCCAGCAGCTTAGGAGGGACAGATGGCTACACCTTC. Its translation: CASSLGGTDGYTF.

The genes are TRBV18 and TRBJ1-1, with D possibly being TRBD1 (5 bases). Germline lookup yields CDR1 KGHSH and CDR2 LQKENI. CDR3 length: 13 residues. V was trimmed by 3 bases and J by 6 bases, leaving 11 bases between them. CDR3 sequence: CASSPTGQSEAFF. As DNA, the CDR3 is TGTGCCAGCTCACCTACCGGACAATCTGAAGCTTTCTTT.

For the CDR3, the DNA is TGTGCCAGCTCACCAGCCGGGACAGGGATCTACGAGCAGTACTTC. Translated, it gives CASSPAGTGIYEQYF. The chain has TRBV18 and TRBJ2-7, with 9 bases aligning to TRBD1. J was trimmed by 3 bases and V by 2 bases; bases with no gene match: 5. CDR1 and CDR2 (germline): KGHSH, LQKENI. The CDR3 sequence is 15 residues long.

This clone showed up just a few times. V and J are TRBV7-9 and TRBJ2-1, with 7 nucleotides matching TRBD1. The length of the CDR3 is 17 residues. Germline assignment: CDR1 SEHNR and CDR2 FQNEAQ (reference sequence). The junction had 14 bases not matched to a gene; V was cut back by 4 bases and J by 5 bases. DNA for the CDR3: TGTGCCAGCAGCTCCCGGGACAGTCCCCCTTTGAACAATGAGCAGTTCTTC. It yields the protein CASSSRDSPPLNNEQFF. The complete variable domain, with remaining parts taken from reference TRBV7-9 and TRBJ2-1, reads DTGVSQNPRHKITKRGQNVTFRCDPISEHNRLYWYRQTLGQGPEFLTYFQNEAQLEKSRLLSDRFSAERPKGSFSTLEIQRTEQGDSAMYLCASSSRDSPPLNNEQFFGPGTRLTVL.

CDR3 residues: CATSRDLAGADTEAFF. CDR3 in DNA: TGTGCCACCAGCAGAGATTTGGCAGGGGCGGACACTGAAGCTTTCTTT. The rearrangement uses TRBV15 and TRBJ1-1; possible D gene TRBD1, 6 bases. The CDR3 spans 16 residues. CDR1 and CDR2 (germline): LNHNV, YYDKDF (reference sequence). V lost 0 bases and J lost 3, with 14 bases in between.

The J gene is TRBJ1-1, the V gene TRBV4-3; TRBD1 aligns across 8 bases. The CDR3 consists of 17 residues. The J segment lost 1 base and the V segment lost 1 base, leaving 8 bases of the junction unmatched. Germline CDR1 LGHNA, CDR2 YSLEER. CDR3 nucleotides: TGCGCCAGCAGCCAAGTTTTCGCAGGGGGCGCGAACACTGAAGCTTTCTTT. Protein: CASSQVFAGGANTEAFF.

The J gene is TRBJ2-7, the V gene TRBV2, with D possibly TRBD2 on 6 matching bases. V was shortened by 6 bases and J by 2 bases, with 11 bases between the two germline ends. Germline V lookup: CDR1 SNHLY, CDR2 FYNNEI. The CDR3 spans 13 residues. The CDR3 coding sequence is TGTGCCAGCAGGGAGCGGGCCGCCTACGAGCAGTACTTC. Encoded protein: CASRERAAYEQYF.

This clone was seen only a few times. The gene calls are TRBV7-9 and TRBJ2-2; 7 positions agree with TRBD1. Germline CDR1 SEHNR, CDR2 FQNEAQ (reference sequence). The V gene end was trimmed by 5 bases and the J gene end by 6 bases; junction bases not matched to a gene: 6. The length of the CDR3 is 14 residues. CDR3 bases: TGTGCCAGCAGCGTCACAGGGGCCGCCGGGGAGCTGTTTTTT. Residues: CASSVTGAAGELFF.

The CDR3 protein is CASAPRAYGYTF. CDR3 nucleotides: TGTGCCAGCGCGCCGAGGGCCTATGGCTACACCTTC. The chain employs TRBV6-5 and TRBJ1-2; no clear D. This CDR3 contains 12 residues. Germline CDR1 and CDR2: MNHEY and SVGAGI. The ends were cut back, 8 bases at V and 4 bases at J, with 11 bases in the middle.

At least ten counts were recorded for this clone. The V gene is TRBV5-1, the J gene TRBJ1-1, with 9 positions matching TRBD1. The CDR3 spans 14 residues. With V trimmed by 1 base and J by 11 bases, 9 bases remained unmatched. CDR1 is SGHRS, CDR2 YFSETQ, per germline. The CDR3 nucleotides are TGCGCCAGCAGCTTGAGTCCCGGGACAGGGAACGCTTTCTTT. Translating gives CASSLSPGTGNAFF.